A selection of T cell receptor beta chains follows, all from one sample in a study of shared clonotypes between healthy human individuals. TCRdb's copy holds only in-frame clones and misses some; the assay was immunoSEQ multiplex PCR. The table records hundreds of thousands of clones, about 90% of them present only once. The sample taken for sequencing was naive CD8+ T cells sorted from blood. These receptors all stem from a man aged 30 to 45 in good health. CDR3s include the opening cysteine and the closing phenylalanine or tryptophan.

>TRBJ2-1|TRBV27
CASSVSGGLYNEQFF
>TRBJ2-3|TRBV4-1
CASSLSAVADTQYF
>TRBJ1-1|TRBV10-1
CASSESAGSTEAFF
>TRBJ2-7|TRBV14
CASSQWTGAEQYF
>TRBJ2-7|TRBV27
CASSLRGPYEQYF
>TRBJ2-3|TRBV27
CASSLMGGTDTQYF
>TRBJ2-3|TRBV27
CASSLGQGADTQYF
>TRBJ1-4|TRBV6-5
CASSYRGNNEKLFF
>TRBJ1-2|TRBV28
CASSLDTYRGDNGYTF
>TRBJ2-1|TRBV15
CATSREGSGRAGEQFF
>TRBJ2-3|TRBV6-4
CASSDTATDTQYF
>TRBJ2-7|TRBV19
CASSITGGNYEQYF
>TRBJ2-7|TRBV7-2
CASSFGDYGSYEQYF
>TRBJ2-1|TRBV5-6
CASSNDIYNEQFF
>TRBJ2-1|TRBV19
CASSRPGSAYNEQFF
>TRBJ2-2|TRBV7-6
CASSWTGSTGELFF
>TRBJ2-5|TRBV6-5
CASSSWTSGIGTQYF
>TRBJ2-5|TRBV6-6
CASTGTTEQETQYF
>TRBJ1-1|TRBV30
CASEINTEAFF
>TRBJ2-3|TRBV25-1
CASSERSSTDTQYF
>TRBJ2-2|TRBV19
CASSIDGGRAITGELFF
>TRBJ1-4|TRBV2
CASSESLSPWGQGNEKLFF
>TRBJ2-1|TRBV7-2
CASSLQGSSYNEQFF
>TRBJ1-2|TRBV27
CASSLSVGWGYTF
>TRBJ1-2|TRBV29-1
CSAVNVDRGRIYGYTF
>TRBJ2-3|TRBV7-9
CASSSPLALDTQYF
>TRBJ2-7|TRBV28
CASSESYEQYF
>TRBJ1-2|TRBV7-9
CASSPRRFDGYTF
>TRBJ1-1|TRBV7-9
CASQLGTEAFF
>TRBJ2-5|TRBV7-2
CASSLDDRESETQYF
>TRBJ2-7|TRBV15
CATSRSRQGGLQYF
>TRBJ2-7|TRBV5-5
CASSLTGLGQGGVDEQYF
>TRBJ2-1|TRBV6-1
CASSEEMREAHNEQFF
>TRBJ2-7|TRBV25-1
CASTDRLGYEQYF
>TRBJ2-7|TRBV28
CASSTGRPTYEQYF
>TRBJ2-7|TRBV28
CASTRAAEQYF
>TRBJ2-1|TRBV11-2
CASSLGAPGTLVNEQFF
>TRBJ2-1|TRBV9
CASSAGTSGEQFF
>TRBJ2-7|TRBV27
CASSPLAGPYEQYF
>TRBJ2-2|TRBV28
CASSSRQGHTGELFF
>TRBJ2-1|TRBV28
CASSLLKGLPHNEQFF
>TRBJ1-1|TRBV29-1
CSVERPGMNTEAFF